This T cell receptor beta chain was documented in a study of cytomegalovirus exposure and HLA in healthy donors. Study-level findings and limits: One later analysis reportedly identified an Asian-associated ancestry cluster that showed fewer N-insertions than the approximately 700-donor mean. Sequencing probably produced one cluster of sequence variants that were highly shared. Donor immune exposure was known only as CMV serostatus.

A word on this clone: What it recognizes is unknown.

Germline CDR1 and CDR2: SGHVS and FQNEAQ. Trimming took 3 bases from V and 4 from J, leaving 19 bases between them. The CDR3 loop spans 16 amino acids. The PCR was carried out with 60 Vbeta primers and 13 Jbeta primers. The assay was immunoSEQ multiplex PCR, and TCRdb's table has in-frame clones only and misses some. The sample totals about 140,000 clones. Though probably carrying unrecorded immune exposures, donors were nominally healthy at sampling. The TCR originated in a woman between 18 and 29 years old in good health and CMV-seronegative. The chain recombines TRBV7-8 with TRBJ2-7; TRBD1 might be the D (7 bases). Material: PBMCs. This chain's CDR3 is CASSFMDNRGGYEQYF. The CDR3 DNA reads TGTGCCAGCAGCTTCATGGACAACAGGGGAGGATACGAGCAGTACTTC. The whole variable domain, remainder taken from reference TRBV7-8 and TRBJ2-7, is GAGVSQSPRYKVAKRGQDVALRCDPISGHVSLFWYQQALGQGPEFLTYFQNEAQLDKSGLPSDRFFAERPEGSVSTLKIQRTQQEDSAVYLCASSFMDNRGGYEQYFGPGTRLTVT.